A selection of T cell receptor beta chains follows, all from one sample in a study of control samples from healthy donors and cancer patients. Profiling relied on immunoSEQ multiplex PCR, and the TCRdb table lists in-frame clones only, not all of them. This sample has fewer than 200,000 clones, with roughly 90% found just once. The source material was blood. These TCRs come from a woman aged 45 to 65 in good health. Both conserved end residues are trimmed from each CDR3. Fields, in order: J gene, V gene, CDR3 protein.

TRBJ2-4	TRBV3-1/TRBV3-2	ASSQAGKGFLAKNIQY
TRBJ2-7	TRBV4-3	ASSQGSRDEQY
TRBJ1-2	TRBV2	ASKVTGIGSYT
TRBJ2-6	TRBV4-1	ASSPGQAISGANVLT
TRBJ1-2	TRBV29-1	SVEVPVAGRNYGYT
TRBJ1-1	TRBV25-1	ASSGGDRWNTEAF
TRBJ1-2	TRBV10-3	AISVEGQVYGYT
TRBJ1-6	TRBV6-5	ASSYQGADSPLH
TRBJ1-1	TRBV7-9	ASSLSPLDTEAF
TRBJ2-7	TRBV6-5	ASRGRTGVYYEQY
TRBJ1-1	TRBV12-3/TRBV12-4	ASSLGNTEAF
TRBJ1-2	TRBV7-8	ASSLVGTDYGYT
TRBJ1-1	TRBV7-8	ASSPVGGTEAF
TRBJ2-3	TRBV4-1	ASSQDFASGIGDTQY
TRBJ2-3	TRBV13	ASSSRDSVHTDTQY
TRBJ1-6	TRBV5-6	ASRGRGTPLH
TRBJ2-7	TRBV2	ASSELSGWDDEQY
TRBJ2-3	TRBV4-3	ASSQVRQRTDTQY
TRBJ2-1	TRBV12-3/TRBV12-4	ASSLVNNEQF
TRBJ2-6	TRBV9	ASSPHTLASGANVLT
TRBJ2-6	TRBV6-6	ASWSSGANVLT
TRBJ1-1	TRBV5-1	ASSPRAGSTEAF
TRBJ1-1	TRBV10-3	AISVVGQNTEAF
TRBJ2-7	TRBV28	ASSTYEQY
TRBJ2-5	TRBV5-5	ASSVQGAQETQY
TRBJ2-3	TRBV30	AWSSMGTDTQY
TRBJ2-7	TRBV7-8	ASSQSRGLGEQY
TRBJ2-3	TRBV12-5	ASGPGQGASADTQY
TRBJ1-6	TRBV9	ASSGGGDGGSPLH
TRBJ1-2	TRBV7-9	ASSLWDIDNYGYT
TRBJ2-3	TRBV5-6	ASSTLLGDTQY
TRBJ1-3	TRBV6-5	ASRPGSGNTIY
TRBJ2-2	TRBV5-1	ASSFQGYTGELF
TRBJ2-1	TRBV14	ASSQDRGSSYNEQF
TRBJ2-2	TRBV18	ASSLYLAERGNTGELF
TRBJ1-1	TRBV5-6	ASSFEPTEAF
TRBJ2-1	TRBV24-1	ATSDSRTSGGGNEQF
TRBJ1-1	TRBV7-9	ASSQGQGTEAF
TRBJ2-7	TRBV5-1	ASSLSQGYEQY
TRBJ2-7	TRBV6-2/TRBV6-3	ASSYPGLAVPPQY
TRBJ2-6	TRBV30	AWRYSGANVLT
TRBJ1-1	TRBV6-5	ASSYISAPGTEAF
TRBJ2-3	TRBV28	ASRKPTRSTDTQY
TRBJ2-7	TRBV29-1	SVEGQTYEQY